These T cell receptor beta chains were read from a single sample in a study of human T cells and chemical hapten exposure. TCRdb processed the RACE reads anew with MiXCR; each CDR3 protein has one entry. The top ten clones hold more than 0.95% of a sample with under 300,000 distinct CDR3 sequences, around 7.3% of them seen once. Sample: whole blood, taken in connection with sensitization to the hapten diphenylcyclopropenone (DPC). The receptors originated from a man younger than 35 with alopecia areata. Some clones in this sample may be carry-over from other donors' samples. The CDR3 runs from the conserved cysteine through the conserved F or W. D genes are given only for firm matches. Some rows have no size entry. The others give once, few or many, or a class for an expanded clone.

CASSQYRGRWDTEAFF,TGTGCCAGCAGCCAATACAGGGGGCGGTGGGACACTGAAGCTTTCTTT,few,TRBV14,TRBJ1-1,TRBD1
CASSFPGTTNTEAFF,TGTGCCAGCAGTTTCCCCGGGACAACGAACACTGAAGCTTTCTTT,NA,TRBV28,TRBJ1-1,NA
CASLHSTNNYEQYF,TGTGCCAGCCTCCACTCCACTAATAACTACGAGCAGTACTTC,NA,TRBV28,TRBJ2-7,NA
CASGWGDLTEAFF,TGTGCCAGCGGATGGGGGGACTTGACTGAAGCTTTCTTT,NA,TRBV6-2/TRBV6-3,TRBJ1-1,NA
CASSHPGTGGGETQYF,TGTGCCAGCAGCCATCCCGGGACAGGGGGCGGCGAGACCCAGTACTTC,many,TRBV28,TRBJ2-5,TRBD1
CASSAHTTNEKLFF,TGTGCCAGCAGCGCACACACAACTAATGAAAAACTGTTTTTT,many,TRBV9,TRBJ1-4,NA
CATSDSRGGEQYF,TGTGCCACCAGTGATTCCAGGGGTGGCGAGCAGTACTTC,few,TRBV24-1,TRBJ2-7,NA
CASSVDNRGEQYF,TGTGCCAGCAGCGTAGACAACAGGGGCGAGCAGTACTTC,few,TRBV9,TRBJ2-7,TRBD1
CSVAQSGANVLTF,TGCAGCGTTGCGCAGTCCGGGGCCAACGTCCTGACTTTC,few,TRBV29-1,TRBJ2-6,NA
CASEWEQGNTGELFF,TGTGCCAGTGAATGGGAGCAGGGTAACACCGGGGAGCTGTTTTTT,few,TRBV19,TRBJ2-2,NA
CSARTANTEAFF,TGCAGCGCCCGGACAGCGAACACTGAAGCTTTCTTT,few,TRBV29-1,TRBJ1-1,NA
CASSAWKRGQSYNEQFF,TGTGCCAGCAGCGCCTGGAAGCGGGGTCAGTCCTACAATGAGCAGTTCTTC,few,TRBV21-1,TRBJ2-1,NA
CASMTDIRVNEQFF,TGTGCCAGCATGACCGACATCAGGGTAAATGAGCAGTTCTTC,few,TRBV2,TRBJ2-1,NA
CASSLEQPYQETQYF,TGTGCCAGCAGCCTCGAACAGCCGTACCAAGAGACCCAGTACTTC,few,TRBV12-3/TRBV12-4,TRBJ2-5,NA
CASLGRGKAFF,TGTGCCAGCCTAGGACGGGGAAAAGCTTTCTTT,NA,TRBV6-5,TRBJ1-1,NA
CSVNPGDEYYGYTF,TGCAGCGTTAACCCAGGGGACGAATACTATGGCTACACCTTC,few,TRBV29-1,TRBJ1-2,NA
CASSLELTAKNIQYF,TGTGCCAGCAGCTTAGAACTCACAGCCAAAAACATTCAGTACTTC,few,TRBV7-9,TRBJ2-4,NA